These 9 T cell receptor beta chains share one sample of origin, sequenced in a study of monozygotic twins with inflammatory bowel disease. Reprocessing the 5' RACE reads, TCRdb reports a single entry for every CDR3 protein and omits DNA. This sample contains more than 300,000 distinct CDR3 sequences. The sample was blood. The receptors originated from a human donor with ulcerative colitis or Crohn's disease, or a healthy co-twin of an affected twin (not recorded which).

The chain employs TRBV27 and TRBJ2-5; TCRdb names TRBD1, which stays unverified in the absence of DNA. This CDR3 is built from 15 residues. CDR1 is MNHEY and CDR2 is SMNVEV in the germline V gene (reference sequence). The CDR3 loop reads CASSFFGTEQETQYF.

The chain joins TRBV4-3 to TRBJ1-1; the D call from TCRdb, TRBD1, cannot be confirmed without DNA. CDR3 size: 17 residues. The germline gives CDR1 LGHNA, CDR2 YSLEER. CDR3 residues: CASSQFPWKAMNTEAFF.

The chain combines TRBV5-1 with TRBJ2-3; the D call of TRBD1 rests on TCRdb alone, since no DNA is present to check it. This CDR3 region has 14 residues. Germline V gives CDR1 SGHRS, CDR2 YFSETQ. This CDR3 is CASSLRTATDTQYF. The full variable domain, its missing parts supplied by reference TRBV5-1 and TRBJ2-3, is KAGVTQTPRYLIKTRGQQVTLSCSPISGHRSVSWYQQTPGQGLQFLFEYFSETQRNKGNFPGRFSGRQFSNSRSEMNVSTLELGDSALYLCASSLRTATDTQYFGPGTRLTVL.

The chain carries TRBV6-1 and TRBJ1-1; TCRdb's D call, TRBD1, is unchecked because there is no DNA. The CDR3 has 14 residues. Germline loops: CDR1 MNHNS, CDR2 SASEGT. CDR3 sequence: CASRTDRGHTEAFF.

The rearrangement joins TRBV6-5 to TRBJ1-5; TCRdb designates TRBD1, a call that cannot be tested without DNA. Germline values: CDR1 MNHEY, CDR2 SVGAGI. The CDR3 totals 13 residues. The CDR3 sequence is CASSFGTGRPQHF.

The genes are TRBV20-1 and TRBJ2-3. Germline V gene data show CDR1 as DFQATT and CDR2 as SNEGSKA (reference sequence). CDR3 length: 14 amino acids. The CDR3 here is CSARDSGGTDTQYF.

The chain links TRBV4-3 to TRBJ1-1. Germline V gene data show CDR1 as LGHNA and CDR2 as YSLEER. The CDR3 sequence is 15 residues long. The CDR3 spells CASSPTVRSNTEAFF.

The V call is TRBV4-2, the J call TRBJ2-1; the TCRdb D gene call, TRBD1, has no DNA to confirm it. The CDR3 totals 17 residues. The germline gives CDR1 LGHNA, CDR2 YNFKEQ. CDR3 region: CASSQDEGRGGGNEQFF.

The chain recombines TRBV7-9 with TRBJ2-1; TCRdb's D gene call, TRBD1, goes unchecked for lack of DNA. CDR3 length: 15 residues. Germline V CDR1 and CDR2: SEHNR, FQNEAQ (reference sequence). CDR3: CASSPENHIRGEQFF.